Reported below is one TCR delta chain. Antigen specificity is unknown. The CDR3 runs 17 residues. The ends lost 2 bases at V and 0 bases at J; junction bases unmatched: 7. Germline lookup yields CDR1 TSWWSYY and CDR2 QGS. The template was reverse-transcribed extracted RNA. The CDR3 regions were amplified by multiplex PCR from V-gene primers to a constant-region primer. TCRdb re-called the multiplex PCR reads using CATT. The table has tens of thousands of delta-chain clones, 15% to 20% seen once. The entry originates in a study of Vδ1+ human thymocytes. Study conclusions and caveats: Despite high sort purity, about 20% of thymic T cell receptor delta sequences were Vdelta2. Highly polyclonal TRG and TRD repertoires with Gaussian CDR3 length distributions appeared in thymus.

After alphabeta T cell depletion, CD3+ Vdelta1+ Vdelta2- thymocytes were sorted. Sequenced: Vdelta1+ gamma-delta thymocytes from the thymus. The subset denotes: FACS-sorted CD3+ TCRalphabeta- TCRVdelta1+ TCRVdelta2- thymocytes. This chain connects TRDV1 to TRDJ1, with 9 bases lining up with TRDD3. The TCR sequence derives from a boy less than two years old who had congenital heart surgery. The CDR3 coding sequence is TGTGCTCTTGGGGAATTCAGGGGGATACTAAACACCGATAAACTCATCTTT. It is translated as CALGEFRGILNTDKLIF.